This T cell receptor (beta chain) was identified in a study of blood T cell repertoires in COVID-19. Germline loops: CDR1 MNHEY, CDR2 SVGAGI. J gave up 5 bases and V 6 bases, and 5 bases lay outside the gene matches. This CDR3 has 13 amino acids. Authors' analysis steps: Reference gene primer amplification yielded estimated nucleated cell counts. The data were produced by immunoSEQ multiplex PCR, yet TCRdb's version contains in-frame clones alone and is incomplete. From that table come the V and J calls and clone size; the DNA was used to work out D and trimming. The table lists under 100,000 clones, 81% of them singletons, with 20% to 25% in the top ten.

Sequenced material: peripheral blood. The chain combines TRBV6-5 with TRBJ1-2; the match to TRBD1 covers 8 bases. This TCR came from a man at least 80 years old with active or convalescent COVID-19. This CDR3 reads CASRDRVGYGYTF. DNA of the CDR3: TGTGCCAGCAGGGACAGGGTTGGGTATGGCTACACCTTC.